The clone carrying this T cell receptor beta chain was picked up a small number of times. Its specificity is unknown. These data originate in a study of T cell repertoires in cytomegalovirus infection. As for the study in general: Public signatures in TCR beta pointed to CMV infection and matching HLA type.

The study's findings and limits: HLA-C-restricted CMV clonotypes gave the most frequent clonotype in two of eight donors. Frequencies of public TCR beta families were cumulated, and this identified carriers of CMV plus the relevant HLA.

MiXCR, applied by TCRdb to the reads, yields one record per CDR3 protein. The top ten clones hold roughly 2.9% of a sample with approximately 750,000 distinct CDR3 sequences, about a third of them seen once. V lost 5 bases and J lost 5; bases outside the gene matches: 10. CDR3 length: 15 residues. What was sequenced was PBMCs. The TCR was taken from a human donor in good health (CMV status not recorded). Some clones in this sample may be carry-over from other donors' samples. The rearrangement uses TRBV12-3 or TRBV12-4 and TRBJ2-7; 9 bases agree with TRBD1. This chain's CDR3 is CASSPPGTGMHEQYF. CDR3 in DNA: TGTGCCAGCAGTCCCCCCGGGACAGGGATGCACGAGCAGTACTTC.